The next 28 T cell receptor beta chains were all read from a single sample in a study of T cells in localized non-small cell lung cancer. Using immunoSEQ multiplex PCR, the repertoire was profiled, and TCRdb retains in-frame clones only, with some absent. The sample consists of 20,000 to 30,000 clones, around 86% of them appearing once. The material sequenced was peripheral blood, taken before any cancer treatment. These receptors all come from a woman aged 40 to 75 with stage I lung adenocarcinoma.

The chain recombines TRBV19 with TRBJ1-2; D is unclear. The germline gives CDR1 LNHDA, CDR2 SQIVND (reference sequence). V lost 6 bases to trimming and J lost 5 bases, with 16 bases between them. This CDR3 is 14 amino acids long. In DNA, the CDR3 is TGTGCCAGTAGGAAAAGAGGGATCCCTTATGGCTACACCTTC. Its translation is CASRKRGIPYGYTF. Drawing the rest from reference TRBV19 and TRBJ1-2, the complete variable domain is DGGITQSPKYLFRKEGQNVTLSCEQNLNHDAMYWYRQDPGQGLRLIYYSQIVNDFQKGDIAEGYSVSREKKESFPLTVTSAQKNPTAFYLCASRKRGIPYGYTFGSGTRLTVV.

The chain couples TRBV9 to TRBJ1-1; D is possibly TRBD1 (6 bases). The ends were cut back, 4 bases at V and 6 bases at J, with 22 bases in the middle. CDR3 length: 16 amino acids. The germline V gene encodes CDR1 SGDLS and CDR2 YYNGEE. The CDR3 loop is CASSLLSGGPLSEAFF. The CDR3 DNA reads TGTGCCAGCAGCCTTCTCTCGGGGGGCCCGCTTTCTGAAGCTTTCTTT.

The chain's CDR3 is CASGLVPGLGTDTQYF. In DNA, the CDR3 is TGTGCTAGTGGTTTGGTACCGGGACTAGGCACAGATACGCAGTATTTT. V usage is TRBV12-5 and J usage is TRBJ2-3; 8 positions match TRBD2. In germline, CDR1 is LGHNT, CDR2 FRNRAP. Trimming cost V 0 bases and J 1 base; bases outside gene matches: 3. The CDR3 contains 16 residues.

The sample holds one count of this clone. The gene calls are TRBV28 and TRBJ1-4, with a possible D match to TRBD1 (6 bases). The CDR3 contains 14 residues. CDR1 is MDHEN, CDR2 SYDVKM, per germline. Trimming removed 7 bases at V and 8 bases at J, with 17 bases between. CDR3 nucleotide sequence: TGTGCCAGCAATAGGGGGGGCGCAGAGGAAAAACTGTTTTTT. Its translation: CASNRGGAEEKLFF.

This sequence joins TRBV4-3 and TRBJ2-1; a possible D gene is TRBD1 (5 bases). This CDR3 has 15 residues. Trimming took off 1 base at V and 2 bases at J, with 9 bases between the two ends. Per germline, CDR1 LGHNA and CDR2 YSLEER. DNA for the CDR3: TGCGCCAGCAGCCAAGGGGGCGACCCCTACAATGAGCAGTTCTTC. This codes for CASSQGGDPYNEQFF.

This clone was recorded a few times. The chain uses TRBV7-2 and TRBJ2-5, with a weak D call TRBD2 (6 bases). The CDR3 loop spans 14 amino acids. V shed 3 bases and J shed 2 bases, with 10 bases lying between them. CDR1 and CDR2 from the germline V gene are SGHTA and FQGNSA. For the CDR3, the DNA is TGTGCCAGCAGCTTGAGGGACTTTCAAGAGACCCAGTACTTC. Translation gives CASSLRDFQETQYF. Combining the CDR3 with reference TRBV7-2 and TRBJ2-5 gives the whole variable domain GAGVSQSPSNKVTEKGKDVELRCDPISGHTALYWYRQSLGQGLEFLIYFQGNSAPDKSGLPSDRFSAERTGGSVSTLTIQRTQQEDSAVYLCASSLRDFQETQYFGPGTRLLVL.

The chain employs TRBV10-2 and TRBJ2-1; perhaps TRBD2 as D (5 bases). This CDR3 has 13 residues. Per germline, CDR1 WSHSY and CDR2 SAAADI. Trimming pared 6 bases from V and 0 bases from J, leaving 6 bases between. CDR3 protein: CASRGSSYNEQFF. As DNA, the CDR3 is TGCGCCAGCAGGGGGAGCTCCTACAATGAGCAGTTCTTC.

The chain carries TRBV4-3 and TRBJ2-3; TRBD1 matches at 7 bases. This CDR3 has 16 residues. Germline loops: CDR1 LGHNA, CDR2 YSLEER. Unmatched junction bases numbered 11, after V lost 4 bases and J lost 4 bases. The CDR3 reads CASSLRGRKGADTQYF. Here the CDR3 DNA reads TGCGCCAGCAGCCTAAGGGGGCGGAAGGGGGCAGATACGCAGTATTTT.

CDR3 loop: CSSSGGAEQFF. The DNA for the CDR3 is TGCAGCAGTTCAGGCGGGGCTGAGCAGTTCTTC. The chain employs TRBV29-1 and TRBJ2-1, with D possibly TRBD2 on 6 matching bases. The CDR3 consists of 11 residues. The germline V gene has CDR1 SQVTM and CDR2 ANQGSEA. Trimming cost V 8 bases and J 9 bases, with 14 bases left between them.

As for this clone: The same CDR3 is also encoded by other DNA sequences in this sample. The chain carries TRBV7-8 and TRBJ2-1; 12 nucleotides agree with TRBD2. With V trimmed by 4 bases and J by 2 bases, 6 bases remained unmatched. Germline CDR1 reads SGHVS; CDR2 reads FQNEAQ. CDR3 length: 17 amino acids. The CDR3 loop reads CASSSILAGGTYNEQFF. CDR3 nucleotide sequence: TGTGCCAGCAGCTCAATACTAGCGGGAGGAACCTACAATGAGCAGTTCTTC.

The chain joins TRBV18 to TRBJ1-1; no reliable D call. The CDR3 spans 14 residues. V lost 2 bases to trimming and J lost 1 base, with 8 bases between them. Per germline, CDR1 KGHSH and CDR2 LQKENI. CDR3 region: CASSPIGKNTEAFF. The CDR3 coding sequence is TGTGCCAGCTCACCAATAGGGAAGAACACTGAAGCTTTCTTT.

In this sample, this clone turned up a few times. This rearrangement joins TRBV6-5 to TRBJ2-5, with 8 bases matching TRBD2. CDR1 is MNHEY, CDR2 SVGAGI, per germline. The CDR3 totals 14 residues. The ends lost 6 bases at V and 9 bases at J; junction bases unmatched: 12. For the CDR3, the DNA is TGTGCCAGCAGACCCGGGGGGGAGTCCGGGGCCCAGTACTTC. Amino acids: CASRPGGESGAQYF.

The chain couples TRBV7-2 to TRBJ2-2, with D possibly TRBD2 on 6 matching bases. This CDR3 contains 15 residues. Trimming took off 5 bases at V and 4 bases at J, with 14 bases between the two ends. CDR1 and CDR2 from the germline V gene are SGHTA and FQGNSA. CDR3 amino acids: CASSRGPGSTGELFF. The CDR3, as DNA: TGTGCCAGCAGCCGGGGACCCGGGAGCACCGGGGAGCTGTTTTTT.

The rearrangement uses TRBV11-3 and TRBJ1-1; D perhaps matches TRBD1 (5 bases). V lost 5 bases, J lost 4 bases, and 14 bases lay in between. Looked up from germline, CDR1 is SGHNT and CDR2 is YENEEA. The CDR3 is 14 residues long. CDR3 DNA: TGTGCCAGCAGCGCCTCGGGGGAGCGCACTGAAGCTTTCTTT. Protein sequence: CASSASGERTEAFF. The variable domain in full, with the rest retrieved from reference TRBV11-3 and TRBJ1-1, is EAGVVQSPRYKIIEKKQPVAFWCNPISGHNTLYWYLQNLGQGPELLIRYENEEAVDDSQLPKDRFSAERLKGVDSTLKIQPAELGDSAVYLCASSASGERTEAFFGQGTRLTVV.

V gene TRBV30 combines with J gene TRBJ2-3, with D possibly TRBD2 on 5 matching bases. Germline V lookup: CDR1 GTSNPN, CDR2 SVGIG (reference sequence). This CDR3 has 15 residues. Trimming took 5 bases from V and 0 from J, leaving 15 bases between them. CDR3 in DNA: TGTGCCTGGGGCGAAGACTACGATAGCACAGATACGCAGTATTTT. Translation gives CAWGEDYDSTDTQYF.

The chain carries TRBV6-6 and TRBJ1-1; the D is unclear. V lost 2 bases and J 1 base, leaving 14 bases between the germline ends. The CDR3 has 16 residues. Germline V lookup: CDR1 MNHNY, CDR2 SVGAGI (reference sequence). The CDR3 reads CASSYGGTNRNTEAFF. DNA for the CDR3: TGTGCCAGCAGTTACGGCGGCACGAACCGGAACACTGAAGCTTTCTTT.

The CDR3 loop reads CASRRGQGAGSNTEAFF. The CDR3 coding sequence is TGTGCCAGCAGACGGGGACAGGGGGCGGGGAGTAACACTGAAGCTTTCTTT. The genes are TRBV27 and TRBJ1-1, with 12 bases that match TRBD1. V gave up 6 bases and J gave up 2 bases; unmatched junction bases: 10. Germline CDR1 reads MNHEY; CDR2 reads SMNVEV (reference sequence). The CDR3 consists of 17 residues.

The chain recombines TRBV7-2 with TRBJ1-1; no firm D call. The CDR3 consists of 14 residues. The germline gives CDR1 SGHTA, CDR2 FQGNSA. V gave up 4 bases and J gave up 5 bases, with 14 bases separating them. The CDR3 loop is CASSSSVGWTEAFF. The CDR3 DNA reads TGTGCCAGCAGCTCAAGCGTAGGATGGACTGAAGCTTTCTTT.

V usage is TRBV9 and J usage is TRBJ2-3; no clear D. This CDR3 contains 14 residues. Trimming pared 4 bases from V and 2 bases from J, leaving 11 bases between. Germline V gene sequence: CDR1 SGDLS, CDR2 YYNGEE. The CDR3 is CASSFQQDTDTQYF. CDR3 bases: TGTGCCAGCAGCTTCCAGCAAGACACAGATACGCAGTATTTT.

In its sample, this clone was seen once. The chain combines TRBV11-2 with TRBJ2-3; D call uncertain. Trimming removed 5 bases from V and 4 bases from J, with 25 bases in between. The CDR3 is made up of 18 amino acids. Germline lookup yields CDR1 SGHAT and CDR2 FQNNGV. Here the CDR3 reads CASSRTGSSLVLADTQYF. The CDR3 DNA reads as TGTGCCAGCAGCAGAACCGGGTCAAGCCTAGTTCTAGCAGATACGCAGTATTTT.

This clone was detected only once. The CDR3 reads CASRDRGRMSNYGYTF. The CDR3 nucleotides read TGTGCCAGTAGAGACAGGGGGCGAATGTCTAACTATGGCTACACCTTC. The chain links TRBV19 to TRBJ1-2; TRBD1 matches 10 bases. Germline-derived CDR1 and CDR2 are LNHDA and SQIVND (reference sequence). The length of the CDR3 is 16 residues. J was trimmed by 0 bases and V by 6 bases; bases with no gene match: 7. Combining the CDR3 with reference TRBV19 and TRBJ1-2 gives the whole variable domain DGGITQSPKYLFRKEGQNVTLSCEQNLNHDAMYWYRQDPGQGLRLIYYSQIVNDFQKGDIAEGYSVSREKKESFPLTVTSAQKNPTAFYLCASRDRGRMSNYGYTFGSGTRLTVV.

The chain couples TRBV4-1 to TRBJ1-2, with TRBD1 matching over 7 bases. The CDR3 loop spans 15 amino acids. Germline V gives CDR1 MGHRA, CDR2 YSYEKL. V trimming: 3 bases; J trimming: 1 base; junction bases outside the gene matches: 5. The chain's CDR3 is CASSQTGNNNYGYTF. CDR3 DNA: TGCGCCAGCAGCCAGACAGGGAATAATAACTATGGCTACACCTTC.

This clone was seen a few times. CDR3 bases: TGTGCCAGTAGTATACCTCCGGCAGGAGAAGCTTTCTTT. Residues: CASSIPPAGEAFF. V usage is TRBV19 and J usage is TRBJ1-1; no firm D call. The germline CDR1 and CDR2 sequences are LNHDA and SQIVND (reference sequence). The V gene lost 2 bases and the J gene lost 8 bases, with 12 bases spanning the gap. This CDR3 spans 13 amino acids.

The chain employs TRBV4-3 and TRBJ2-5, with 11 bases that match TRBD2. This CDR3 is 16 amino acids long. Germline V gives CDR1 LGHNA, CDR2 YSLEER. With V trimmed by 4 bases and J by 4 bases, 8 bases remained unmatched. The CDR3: CASSPTIAGGRETQYF. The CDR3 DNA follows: TGCGCCAGCAGCCCGACTATAGCGGGGGGGCGAGAGACCCAGTACTTC.

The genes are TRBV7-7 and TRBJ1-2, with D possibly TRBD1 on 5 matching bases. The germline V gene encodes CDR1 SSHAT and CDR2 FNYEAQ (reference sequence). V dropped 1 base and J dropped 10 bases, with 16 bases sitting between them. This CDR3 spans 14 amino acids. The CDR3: CASSLVPGRRTYTF. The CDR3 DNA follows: TGTGCCAGCAGCTTAGTCCCGGGACGGCGAACCTACACCTTC. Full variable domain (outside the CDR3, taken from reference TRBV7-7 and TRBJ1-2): GAGVSQSPRYKVTKRGQDVTLRCDPISSHATLYWYQQALGQGPEFLTYFNYEAQPDKSGLPSDRFSAERPEGSISTLTIQRTEQRDSAMYRCASSLVPGRRTYTFGSGTRLTVV.

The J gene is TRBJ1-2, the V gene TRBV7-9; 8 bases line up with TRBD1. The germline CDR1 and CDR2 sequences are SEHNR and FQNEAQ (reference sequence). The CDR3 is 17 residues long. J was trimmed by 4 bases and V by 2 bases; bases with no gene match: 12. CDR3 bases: TGTGCCAGCAGCTTAATCGGGACAGGCAAAACTCCCTATGGCTACACCTTC. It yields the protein CASSLIGTGKTPYGYTF.

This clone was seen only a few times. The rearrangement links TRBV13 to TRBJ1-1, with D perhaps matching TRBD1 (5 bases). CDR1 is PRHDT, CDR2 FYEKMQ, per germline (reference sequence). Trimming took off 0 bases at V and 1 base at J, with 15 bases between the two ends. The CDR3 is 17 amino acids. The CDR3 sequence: CASSLGLGRGENTEAFF. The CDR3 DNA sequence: TGTGCCAGCAGCTTAGGCCTCGGAAGGGGCGAGAACACTGAAGCTTTCTTT.

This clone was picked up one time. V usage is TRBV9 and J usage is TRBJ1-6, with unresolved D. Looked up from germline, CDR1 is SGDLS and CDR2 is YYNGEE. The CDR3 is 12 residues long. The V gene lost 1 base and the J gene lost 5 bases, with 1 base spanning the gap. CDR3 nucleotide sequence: TGTGCCAGCAGCGTAAATAATTCACCCCTCCACTTT. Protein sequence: CASSVNNSPLHF.